Shown below are 18 T cell receptor beta chains from a single sample sequenced in a study of blood T cell repertoires in COVID-19. Only in-frame clones appear in the TCRdb table, and some are missing; sequencing was by immunoSEQ multiplex PCR. The sample has 60,000 to 70,000 clones; about 80% are singletons. The sequenced sample was peripheral blood. These receptors were taken from an elderly woman with acute or convalescent COVID-19.

The V and J genes are TRBV14 and TRBJ1-1; 10 positions match TRBD1. CDR1 is SGHDN and CDR2 is FVKESK in the germline V gene. This CDR3 has 17 amino acids. The junction had 8 bases not matched to a gene; V was cut back by 2 bases and J by 2 bases. The CDR3 region is CASSQSRDRGPNTEAFF. Written as DNA, the CDR3 is TGTGCCAGCAGCCAAAGCCGGGACAGGGGCCCAAACACTGAAGCTTTCTTT.

The V and J genes are TRBV20-1 and TRBJ1-1; D not certain. Trimming stripped 7 bases from V and 1 base from J, with 7 bases between. CDR3 length equals 11 residues. CDR1 and CDR2 from the germline V gene are DFQATT and SNEGSKA (reference sequence). CDR3 sequence reads: CSVAANTEAFF. The DNA of the CDR3 is TGCAGTGTAGCAGCGAACACTGAAGCTTTCTTT.

The chain links TRBV19 to TRBJ1-5; D is unresolved. Germline-derived CDR1 and CDR2 are LNHDA and SQIVND (reference sequence). Trimming removed 4 bases from V and 3 bases from J, with 7 bases in between. CDR3 length: 13 amino acids. CDR3 loop: CASSKQINQPQHF. The CDR3 DNA is TGTGCCAGTAGTAAACAGATCAATCAGCCCCAGCATTTT.

The genes are TRBV6-2 or TRBV6-3 and TRBJ2-7; D possibly corresponds to TRBD2 (6 bases). The germline CDR1 and CDR2 sequences are MNHEY and SVGEGT. V dropped 5 bases and J dropped 2 bases, with 19 bases sitting between them. This CDR3 is built from 16 residues. The CDR3 DNA reads as TGTGCCAGCAGTGCCCCTGGGCGGGACCCCACCTACGAGCAGTACTTC. This sequence encodes CASSAPGRDPTYEQYF.

The rearrangement uses TRBV12-3 or TRBV12-4 and TRBJ1-5; D uncertain. The CDR3 is 13 amino acids. Trimming left V 5 bases short and J 3 bases short, with 8 bases between. The DNA for the CDR3 is TGTGCCAGCAGTCCGTCGTTCAATCAGCCCCAGCATTTT. This gives the protein CASSPSFNQPQHF.

The V gene is TRBV2, the J gene TRBJ1-5, with 7 bases identical to TRBD1. The CDR3 runs to 13 residues. J lost 14 bases, V lost 1 base, and 8 bases had no gene match. CDR1 SNHLY and CDR2 FYNNEI come from the germline V gene. CDR3 sequence (DNA): TGTGCCAGCAGTGAAGTCCCCGGGACAGATAAGCATTTT. Translation gives CASSEVPGTDKHF.

The CDR3 reads CSVETGFGQPQHF. In nucleotides, the CDR3 is TGCAGCGTTGAAACAGGATTTGGCCAGCCCCAGCATTTT. The rearrangement links TRBV29-1 to TRBJ1-5; a weak D match, TRBD1 (5 bases). Germline CDR1 reads SQVTM; CDR2 reads ANQGSEA. This CDR3 is built from 13 residues. The V end lost 2 bases, the J end lost 7 bases, and 12 bases lay between the germline ends.

CDR3 in DNA: TGTGCCAGCAGTGAGGACTTCCTGATGAACACTGAAGCTTTCTTT. It encodes CASSEDFLMNTEAFF. The chain has TRBV2 and TRBJ1-1; no firm D call. CDR1 is SNHLY and CDR2 is FYNNEI in the germline V gene. V lost 3 bases to trimming and J lost 0 bases, with 11 bases between them. The CDR3 loop spans 15 amino acids.

This clone was counted a single time. The chain uses TRBV18 and TRBJ2-1; D possibly corresponds to TRBD2 (5 bases). Trimming removed 3 bases from V and 5 bases from J, with 8 bases in between. The germline V gene encodes CDR1 KGHSH and CDR2 LQKENI. This CDR3 region has 13 residues. CDR3 DNA: TGTGCCAGCTCACCCTCCGGGGACAATGAGCAGTTCTTC. It yields the protein CASSPSGDNEQFF.

The chain employs TRBV10-3 and TRBJ1-5; unclear D gene. The V gene's germline CDR1 is ENHRY and CDR2 SYGVKD. Trimming pared 7 bases from V and 0 bases from J, leaving 13 bases between. This CDR3 region has 15 residues. CDR3: CAIKAEAHSNQPQHF. For the CDR3, the DNA is TGTGCCATCAAAGCTGAAGCCCATAGCAATCAGCCCCAGCATTTT.

The chain combines TRBV5-3 with TRBJ1-1; TRBD1 matches 7 bases. TRBV5-3 is flagged as an ORF with uncertain function. The CDR3 is 14 amino acids. V trimming: 4 bases; J trimming: 1 base; junction bases outside the gene matches: 4. The CDR3 nucleotides are TGTGCCAGAAGCGGGGACAGAAAGAACACTGAAGCTTTCTTT. This translates into CARSGDRKNTEAFF.

The chain links TRBV28 to TRBJ1-1; D uncertain. This CDR3 has 14 amino acids. The V end lost 1 base, the J end lost 0 bases, and 6 bases lay between the germline ends. Germline CDR1 MDHEN, CDR2 SYDVKM. The CDR3 loop reads CASSLLNLNTEAFF. The CDR3, as DNA: TGTGCCAGCAGTTTATTGAACTTGAACACTGAAGCTTTCTTT. The complete variable domain, with remaining parts taken from reference TRBV28 and TRBJ1-1, reads DVKVTQSSRYLVKRTGEKVFLECVQDMDHENMFWYRQDPGLGLRLIYFSYDVKMKEKGDIPEGYSVSREKKERFSLILESASTNQTSMYLCASSLLNLNTEAFFGQGTRLTVV.

This chain joins TRBV2 and TRBJ1-2; D is perhaps TRBD1 (5 bases). The V end lost 7 bases, the J end lost 5 bases, and 14 bases lay between the germline ends. Germline-derived CDR1 and CDR2 are SNHLY and FYNNEI. The CDR3 sequence is 13 residues long. CDR3 in DNA: TGTGCCAGCACCGCCGGGAGGGGATATGGCTACACCTTC. It is translated as CASTAGRGYGYTF.

The CDR3 nucleotides are TGTGCCAGCAGCTTTACAGGGTGGGGGATGTACCAAGAGACCCAGTACTTC. Its protein is CASSFTGWGMYQETQYF. The chain joins TRBV13 to TRBJ2-5; D might be TRBD1 (6 bases). Per germline, CDR1 PRHDT and CDR2 FYEKMQ (reference sequence). The V and J ends lost 3 bases and 0 bases respectively, with 17 bases between them. The CDR3 is 17 amino acids.

A single count supports this clone. This chain uses TRBV28 with TRBJ2-1; 7 bases map to TRBD2. J was trimmed by 9 bases and V by 11 bases; bases with no gene match: 19. The CDR3 has 15 residues. The germline gives CDR1 MDHEN, CDR2 SYDVKM. CDR3 sequence reads: CASSLGGWTLAEQFF. CDR3 DNA sequence: TGTGCCTCCTCCTTGGGAGGGTGGACACTCGCTGAGCAGTTCTTC.

V and J are TRBV7-3 and TRBJ2-3; maybe TRBD1 (6 bases). Germline V gene data show CDR1 as SGHTA and CDR2 as FQGTGA. The CDR3 runs to 15 residues. Trimming removed 2 bases from V and 1 base from J, with 10 bases in between. The CDR3: CASSLAGAGTDTQYF. For the CDR3, the DNA is TGTGCCAGCAGCTTAGCAGGGGCGGGCACAGATACGCAGTATTTT.

This clone was counted between two and nine times. The chain is built from TRBV7-6 and TRBJ2-3; TRBD1 is a possible D gene (5 bases). The ends were cut back, 3 bases at V and 6 bases at J, with 19 bases in the middle. Germline CDR1 reads SGHVS; CDR2 reads FNYEAQ. This CDR3 region has 16 residues. Here the CDR3 DNA reads TGTGCCAGCAGCTTTAGTGGGGCCCTCAGCTGGGATACGCAGTATTTT. Its translation: CASSFSGALSWDTQYF. The variable domain in full, completed from reference TRBV7-6 and TRBJ2-3, reads GAGVSQSPRYKVTKRGQDVALRCDPISGHVSLYWYRQALGQGPEFLTYFNYEAQQDKSGLPNDRFSAERPEGSISTLTIQRTEQRDSAMYRCASSFSGALSWDTQYFGPGTRLTVL.

This clone has a handful of counts. This rearrangement joins TRBV5-1 to TRBJ2-3; D may be TRBD2 (7 bases). The V gene lost 0 bases and the J gene lost 4 bases, with 9 bases spanning the gap. Germline V CDR1 and CDR2: SGHRS, YFSETQ. The CDR3 runs to 14 residues. CDR3 DNA: TGCGCCAGCAGCTTGGTCGGGGGGCCAGATACGCAGTATTTT. Protein sequence: CASSLVGGPDTQYF.